Shown below are 13 T cell receptor beta chains from a single sample sequenced in a study of blood T cell repertoires in COVID-19. Produced via immunoSEQ multiplex PCR; TCRdb's table is partial and in-frame only. Found here are about 330,000 clones, approximately 84% of them singletons; the top ten hold about 10%. The sequenced material came from PBMCs or T cells enriched from blood (not recorded which). Receptors were obtained from a woman aged 18-35 years who had recovered from COVID-19.

This chain connects TRBV4-1 to TRBJ1-4; D might be TRBD1 (5 bases). The germline gives CDR1 MGHRA, CDR2 YSYEKL. Trimming took 1 base from V and 6 from J, leaving 15 bases between them. CDR3 length equals 16 residues. CDR3 in amino acids: CASSQGGGAKDEKLFF. The CDR3 coding sequence is TGCGCCAGCAGCCAAGGTGGAGGGGCCAAGGATGAAAAACTGTTTTTT.

The chain combines TRBV18 with TRBJ2-3; 7 positions agree with TRBD2. Germline V gene data show CDR1 as KGHSH and CDR2 as LQKENI. J was trimmed by 0 bases and V by 1 base; bases with no gene match: 4. CDR3 length equals 16 residues. DNA of the CDR3: TGTGCCAGCTCACCACGGGAAGCGGGGAGCACAGATACGCAGTATTTT. Protein sequence: CASSPREAGSTDTQYF.

The genes are TRBV4-1 and TRBJ2-3; D might be TRBD2 (5 bases). The CDR3 spans 15 residues. V was shortened by 1 base and J by 3 bases, with 11 bases between the two germline ends. Looked up from germline, CDR1 is MGHRA and CDR2 is YSYEKL. In nucleotides, the CDR3 is TGCGCCAGCAGCCAAGGGATTGGAGGTACAGATACGCAGTATTTT. This translates into CASSQGIGGTDTQYF.

The genes are TRBV28 and TRBJ1-2; D is ambiguous. V lost 6 bases, J lost 4 bases, and 12 bases lay in between. CDR3 length equals 13 residues. The germline V gene has CDR1 MDHEN and CDR2 SYDVKM. The CDR3 sequence is CASSSLTGYGYTF. The DNA for the CDR3 is TGTGCCAGCAGCTCCCTGACTGGCTATGGCTACACCTTC.

The rearrangement uses TRBV9 and TRBJ2-7; D uncertain. V shed 0 bases and J shed 8 bases, with 15 bases lying between them. Germline V gene lookup returns CDR1 SGDLS and CDR2 YYNGEE. The CDR3 consists of 14 residues. The CDR3 sequence is CASSVGHDRRQQYF. CDR3 sequence (DNA): TGTGCCAGCAGCGTAGGACACGACCGACGGCAGCAGTACTTC.

The chain links TRBV7-2 to TRBJ2-3; 10 nucleotides line up with TRBD2. The CDR3 has 16 amino acids. After removal of 4 bases from V and 0 bases from J, the junction contained 4 bases not matched to a gene. Germline CDR1 reads SGHTA; CDR2 reads FQGNSA. This chain's CDR3 is CASSSLAGVSTDTQYF. The CDR3 region has the DNA TGTGCCAGCAGCTCCCTAGCGGGGGTTAGCACAGATACGCAGTATTTT.

The chain links TRBV19 to TRBJ2-7; D gene uncertain. With 10 bases removed from V and 0 bases from J, the gap between germline ends came to 19 bases. Germline V gives CDR1 LNHDA, CDR2 SQIVND (reference sequence). The CDR3 is 15 residues long. The CDR3 coding sequence is TGTGCCACTCCCAAGGCAGGCCGACCCTCCTACGAGCAGTACTTC. Protein sequence: CATPKAGRPSYEQYF.

The V and J genes are TRBV18 and TRBJ1-2, with D hard to call. The germline V and J ends were trimmed by 0 bases and 1 base, with 6 bases remaining between them. The CDR3 is 14 residues long. Looked up from germline, CDR1 is KGHSH and CDR2 is LQKENI. CDR3: CASSPPSVNYGYTF. For the CDR3, the DNA is TGTGCCAGCTCACCACCGTCCGTTAACTATGGCTACACCTTC.

This chain connects TRBV18 to TRBJ1-6, with D unclear. Trimming left V 3 bases short and J 7 bases short, with 7 bases between. Per the germline V gene, CDR1 is KGHSH and CDR2 is LQKENI. The CDR3 has 13 residues. The CDR3 nucleotides are TGTGCCAGCTCACCCCCGTTAAATTCACCCCTCCACTTT. Translating gives CASSPPLNSPLHF.

This chain uses TRBV6-5 with TRBJ2-3; D remains unclear. Germline V gene data show CDR1 as MNHEY and CDR2 as SVGAGI. V shed 10 bases and J shed 3 bases, with 17 bases lying between them. The CDR3 totals 14 residues. The DNA for the CDR3 is TGTGCCACTGGGCCCGGAATCCTAACAGATACGCAGTATTTT. Residues: CATGPGILTDTQYF.

The rearrangement links TRBV10-3 to TRBJ2-3, with TRBD2 matching 11 bases. Per the germline V gene, CDR1 is ENHRY and CDR2 is SYGVKD. The V segment lost 4 bases and the J segment 6 bases; nucleotides outside the gene matches: 9. The CDR3 length is 16 residues. CDR3 residues: CAISGTSGSPTDTQYF. The CDR3 nucleotides are TGTGCCATCAGTGGCACTAGCGGGAGCCCCACGGATACGCAGTATTTT.

The V gene is TRBV7-8, the J gene TRBJ2-7, with a tentative D call TRBD2 (5 bases). The CDR3 consists of 15 residues. V lost 7 bases and J 2 bases, leaving 18 bases between the germline ends. Germline V lookup: CDR1 SGHVS, CDR2 FQNEAQ. For the CDR3, the DNA is TGTGCCAGCACCCCCCAGGTAGGCGGGCCCTACGAGCAGTACTTC. Translation: CASTPQVGGPYEQYF.

The chain employs TRBV24-1 and TRBJ1-1, with D possibly TRBD1 on 5 matching bases. The CDR3 has 13 residues. Looked up from germline, CDR1 is KGHDR and CDR2 is SFDVKD. The V and J ends lost 4 bases and 1 base respectively, with 6 bases between them. The chain's CDR3 is CATSERGNTEAFF. The CDR3 DNA follows: TGTGCCACCAGTGAAAGGGGGAACACTGAAGCTTTCTTT.